Listed below are T cell receptor beta chains from one sample, sequenced in a study of technical replicates of blood from several donors. The protocol was immunoSEQ multiplex PCR, while the TCRdb copy is restricted to in-frame clones and leaves out a portion. The data show some 70,000 clones, 95% seen once. Source material: T cells isolated from PBMCs. All receptors come from a human donor in good health. Both conserved end residues are part of each CDR3. D genes are given only for firm matches. Rows may omit the clone size; those that give it use once, few, many or a size class.

v_gene	d_gene	j_gene	abundance	CDR3nt	CDR3aa
TRBV5-8	TRBD2	TRBJ2-7	once	TGTGCCAGCAGCTTAGCGGGAGGCTATCACGAGCAGTACTTC	CASSLAGGYHEQYF
TRBV7-2	-	TRBJ1-5	-	TGTGCCAGCAGCTTATACAGGGCTTCCAATCAGCCCCAGCATTTT	CASSLYRASNQPQHF
TRBV7-9	TRBD2	TRBJ2-1	-	TGTGCCAGCAGCACCGAGGGACTAGCGGATTACAATGAGCAGTTCTTC	CASSTEGLADYNEQFF
TRBV9	TRBD2	TRBJ2-2	-	TGTGCCAGCAGCCCTGGACTAGCGGCAAGAAACACCGGGGAGCTGTTTTTT	CASSPGLAARNTGELFF
TRBV28	-	TRBJ2-1	-	TGTGCCAGCAGACGGCGGTCAATTCTCGCTGCCTACAATGAGCAGTTCTTC	CASRRRSILAAYNEQFF
TRBV20-1	-	TRBJ2-5	-	TGCAGTGCTTGGGACTGGGGGACCCAGTACTTC	CSAWDWGTQYF
TRBV4-1	-	TRBJ2-1	-	TGCGCCAGCAGCCCCTCGGGGACGGGGGTGCTTTTTGAGCAGTTCTTC	CASSPSGTGVLFEQFF
TRBV7-9	-	TRBJ2-2	-	TGTGCCAGCAGCTTATATATTTTTTGGACAGCGAAATTCGGGGAGCTGTTTTTT	CASSLYIFWTAKFGELFF
TRBV5-4	-	TRBJ1-3	-	TGTGCCAGCAGCTTAGGGGGTGGAAACACCATATATTTT	CASSLGGGNTIYF
TRBV28	TRBD2	TRBJ2-2	-	TGTGCCAGCAGCACTGAGAGGACTAGCGGGAGGGCCAGTACCGGGGAGCTGTTTTTT	CASSTERTSGRASTGELFF
TRBV5-4	TRBD1	TRBJ1-3	-	TGTGCCAGCAGCTCAGGGGGGTTACCTAGCACCGGAAACACCATATATTTT	CASSSGGLPSTGNTIYF
TRBV4-1	TRBD2	TRBJ2-1	-	TGCGCCAGCAGCCAAAGGGTAGCGGGCAATGAGCAGTTCTTC	CASSQRVAGNEQFF
TRBV28	TRBD1	TRBJ1-2	-	TGTGCCAGTAAACCGGGACGGCGGAGGGGGCACTATGGCTACACCTTC	CASKPGRRRGHYGYTF
TRBV29-1	TRBD1	TRBJ2-1	-	TGCAGCGTTCTCAGGGACAGGGCCTCCTACAATGAGCAGTTCTTC	CSVLRDRASYNEQFF
TRBV6-1	TRBD2	TRBJ2-1	-	TGTGCCAGCAGTGAAGCGACTAGCGGGAATAGTCAAAAGTTCTTC	CASSEATSGNSQKFF
TRBV5-1	-	TRBJ1-2	-	TGCGCCAGCAGCCCGGCGTTTCAGGGGATATATGGCTACACCTTC	CASSPAFQGIYGYTF
TRBV30	-	TRBJ2-6	-	TGTGCCTGGAGTGCTCTCCGCTCTGGGGCCAACGTCCTGACTTTC	CAWSALRSGANVLTF
TRBV28	-	TRBJ2-7	-	TGTGCCAGCAGTTTTGCGGGCGTGTACGAGCAGTACTTC	CASSFAGVYEQYF
TRBV6-5	TRBD1	TRBJ1-2	-	TGTGCCAGCAGTTGGGGGACAGGGGGCATAGATGGCTACACCTTC	CASSWGTGGIDGYTF
TRBV7-6	TRBD2	TRBJ2-7	-	TGTGCCAGCAGCGAATTACCCCCAGGGACTAGCAGAGACCACGAGCAGTACTTC	CASSELPPGTSRDHEQYF
TRBV15	-	TRBJ1-1	-	TGTGCCACCAGCAGCCGACTGAAGGGGCCTGAAGCTTTCTTT	CATSSRLKGPEAFF
TRBV10-1	-	TRBJ2-7	-	TGCGCCAGCAGTGAGTCGAGTCAGGTAGACGAGCAGTACTTC	CASSESSQVDEQYF
TRBV28	TRBD1	TRBJ2-4	-	TGTGCCAGCAGTTCCACTCACAGGGGTGCCAAAAACATTCAGTACTTC	CASSSTHRGAKNIQYF
TRBV2	TRBD1	TRBJ1-4	-	TGTGCCAGCAGCCGCGATGGACAGGGGGAGGAAAAACTGTTTTTT	CASSRDGQGEEKLFF
TRBV7-6	-	TRBJ1-5	-	TGTGCCAGCAGCTTAGAGGCGGGGTCGGGCAATCAGCCCCAGCATTTT	CASSLEAGSGNQPQHF
TRBV7-9	TRBD1	TRBJ1-1	-	TGTGCCACCGGGACAGGGGTAGACACTGAAGCTTTCTTT	CATGTGVDTEAFF
TRBV9	-	TRBJ2-7	-	TGTGCCAGCAGCTCCGGGGAGGGGGCCTACGAGCAGTACTTC	CASSSGEGAYEQYF
TRBV12-5	TRBD1	TRBJ2-3	-	TGTGCTAGTGGAAGAATAACGGGACAGCACACAGATACGCAGTATTTT	CASGRITGQHTDTQYF
TRBV5-1	TRBD1	TRBJ2-7	once	TGCGCCAGCAGCATGACCGGGACAGGCTACGAGCAGTACTTC	CASSMTGTGYEQYF
TRBV19	TRBD1	TRBJ1-1	-	TGTGCCAGTAGTATCGAGGGGGCGCCAAACACTGAAGCTTTCTTT	CASSIEGAPNTEAFF
TRBV5-1	-	TRBJ1-3	-	TGCGCCAGCAGCTTGGGGGGCGGTGGAAACACCATATATTTT	CASSLGGGGNTIYF
TRBV18	TRBD2	TRBJ2-7	-	TGTGCCAGCTCACCGGGACAAGCGGGGGTCTCCTACGAGCAGTACTTC	CASSPGQAGVSYEQYF
TRBV19	TRBD1	TRBJ2-7	-	TGTGCCAGTAACCACGGGACAGGGAGTAGCGAGCAGTACTTC	CASNHGTGSSEQYF
TRBV15	-	TRBJ1-3	-	TGTGCCACCAGCCGCCCAGAAGACTATTCTGGAAACACCATATATTTT	CATSRPEDYSGNTIYF
TRBV5-6	TRBD1	TRBJ1-4	few	TGTGCCAGCAGCGGCGGGACAGGGGGCAATGAAAAACTGTTTTTT	CASSGGTGGNEKLFF
TRBV6-1	TRBD1	TRBJ2-3	once	TGTGCCAGCAGTGCCGGACAGGGGTGGGCAGATACGCAGTATTTT	CASSAGQGWADTQYF
TRBV29-1	TRBD2	TRBJ2-1	-	TGCAGCGCCGGCGGACTAGCGGGACTCTTCTACAATGAGCAGTTCTTC	CSAGGLAGLFYNEQFF
TRBV28	TRBD2	TRBJ2-7	-	TGTGCCAGCACATATGGAGCTGGCGGGAGGGCCGAGCAGTACTTC	CASTYGAGGRAEQYF
TRBV5-1	TRBD1	TRBJ2-5	-	TGCGCCAGCAGCTTGTTAGGTAGGGGACAGAAAGAGACCCAGTACTTC	CASSLLGRGQKETQYF
TRBV25-1	TRBD2	TRBJ2-5	-	TGTGCCAGCAGTGAAGGACTAGCGGGGGGGACCATTCAAGAGACCCAGTACTTC	CASSEGLAGGTIQETQYF
TRBV9	TRBD2	TRBJ2-3	once	TGTGCCAGCAGCGTAGGACGGGAGGGGCCAGATACGCAGTATTTT	CASSVGREGPDTQYF
TRBV5-1	TRBD2	TRBJ2-7	-	TGCGCCAGCAGCTTGGGGACGGGAGGGCGTATCCACGAGCAGTACTTC	CASSLGTGGRIHEQYF
TRBV5-1	TRBD1	TRBJ2-2	once	TGCGCCAGCAGCCCCGGACAGGGATGGAGGATCGGGGAGCTGTTTTTT	CASSPGQGWRIGELFF
TRBV28	TRBD2	TRBJ2-7	many	TGTGCCAGCAGGATAGCGGGCCCCTACGAGCAGTACTTC	CASRIAGPYEQYF